A selection of T cell receptor beta chains follows, all from one sample in a study of OX40 agonist ivuxolimab in advanced cancers. Profiled with immunoSEQ multiplex PCR; TCRdb holds only in-frame clones, not every one. The sample lists 35,000 to 40,000 clones, approximately 86% seen once, with under 45% in the top ten. Sample: CD4+ or CD8+ T cells sorted from blood, taken in a trial of the OX40 agonist ivuxolimab. These receptors all stem from an adult with an advanced solid tumor such as melanoma, head and neck, liver or kidney cancer. Each CDR3 is given with its conserved first and last residue. D genes are given only for firm matches. The size field is filled for only some rows; it gives once, few, many or a size class.

>TRBJ2-2|-|TRBV7-8|-|13
CASSSQGPGELFF
TGTGCCAGCAGCTCGCAGGGTCCCGGGGAGCTGTTTTTT
>TRBJ2-3|few|TRBV4-1|-|14
CASRGVRDTDTQYF
TGCGCCAGCAGAGGGGTGAGGGACACAGATACGCAGTATTTT
>TRBJ2-3|-|TRBV2|TRBD2|15
CASTPAGASTDTQYF
TGTGCCAGCACACCAGCGGGGGCTAGCACAGATACGCAGTATTTT
>TRBJ2-3|few|TRBV28|TRBD1|13
CAGRGTVADTQYF
TGTGCCGGGAGAGGGACAGTTGCCGATACGCAGTATTTT
>TRBJ1-1|-|TRBV28|TRBD1|15
CASSSPGQGNAEAFF
TGTGCCAGCAGTTCGCCTGGACAGGGGAACGCTGAAGCTTTCTTT
>TRBJ1-1|-|TRBV7-8|-|13
CASSLVARTEAFF
TGTGCCAGCAGCTTAGTAGCGAGGACTGAAGCTTTCTTT
>TRBJ2-5|-|TRBV2|TRBD2|14
CASSLRLAQETQYF
TGTGCCAGCAGTCTAAGACTAGCGCAAGAGACCCAGTACTTC
>TRBJ2-1|-|TRBV5-1|TRBD2|20
CASSFALGGGRGDSYNEQFF
TGCGCCAGCAGCTTCGCACTAGGCGGGGGGAGGGGAGACTCCTACAATGAGCAGTTCTTC
>TRBJ1-2|-|TRBV5-1|-|14
CASSLSAENYGYTF
TGCGCCAGCAGCTTGTCGGCGGAGAACTATGGCTACACCTTC
>TRBJ2-7|-|TRBV5-1|-|13
CASSFDTAYEQYF
TGCGCCAGCAGCTTTGACACGGCCTACGAGCAGTACTTC
>TRBJ2-3|once|TRBV5-4|TRBD1|16
CASSLGGTGSGDTQYF
TGTGCCAGCAGCTTGGGCGGGACAGGGTCGGGGGATACGCAGTATTTT
>TRBJ2-2|-|TRBV27|TRBD2|16
CASVTSGSSNTGELFF
TGTGCCAGCGTGACTAGCGGGAGTTCGAACACCGGGGAGCTGTTTTTT
>TRBJ2-4|-|TRBV29-1|-|13
CSVATGVKNIQYF
TGCAGCGTGGCCACAGGAGTCAAAAACATTCAGTACTTC
>TRBJ2-1|-|TRBV13|TRBD2|15
CASSSWTSGNNEQFF
TGTGCCAGCAGCTCCTGGACTAGCGGAAACAATGAGCAGTTCTTC
>TRBJ2-7|-|TRBV11-2|TRBD2|16
CASSLVTSGPGHEQYF
TGTGCCAGCAGCTTAGTGACTAGCGGGCCCGGTCACGAGCAGTACTTC